Following are 32 T cell receptor beta chains from one sample sequenced in a study of CD8+CD57+ T cells in acquired aplastic anemia. Genomic DNA was employed as the template in profiling TCR beta VDJ and CDR3. TCRdb analysed the reads with MiXCR anew, one entry per CDR3 protein. This sample has around 430,000 distinct CDR3 sequences, with around 33% found just once. Patients who underwent sequencing had shown CD8+CD57+ cell expansion by flow cytometry. The sample taken for sequencing was sorted CD4+, CD8+, or CD8+CD57+ T cells (not recorded which) from PBMCs. The receptors were sampled from a human donor with aplastic anemia.

The chain links TRBV29-1 to TRBJ2-1; no reliable D call. V lost 5 bases and J lost 10, with 9 bases in between. Looked up from germline, CDR1 is SQVTM and CDR2 is ANQGSEA. CDR3 length: 10 residues. CDR3 coding DNA: TGCAGCGTTTTGGACGGGGAGCAGTTCTTC. This sequence encodes CSVLDGEQFF.

The rearrangement uses TRBV6-2 or TRBV6-3 and TRBJ1-6, with D unclear. CDR3 length equals 12 residues. Deletions cut 11 bases from V and 10 bases from J, with 15 bases between. The germline gives CDR1 MNHEY, CDR2 SVGEGT. CDR3 sequence (DNA): TGTGCCGGGAGACCCAGTGCCTCACCCCTCCACTTT. It is translated as CAGRPSASPLHF.

With regard to this clonotype: A clone one base away is much larger, so this may be a read error. V is TRBV20-1 and J is TRBJ1-5, with a weak D call TRBD1 (6 bases). The germline V gene encodes CDR1 DFQATT and CDR2 SNEGSKA (reference sequence). This CDR3 comprises 16 residues. Trimming took 4 bases from V and 0 from J, leaving 16 bases between them. The CDR3 protein is CSAMDSTRHSNQPQHF. In DNA form, the CDR3 reads TGCAGTGCTATGGACAGCACCCGACATAGCAATCAGCCCCAGCATTTT.

This clonotype was found many times. This chain joins TRBV10-3 and TRBJ1-1, with D uncertain. CDR1 ENHRY and CDR2 SYGVKD come from the germline V gene. With 5 bases removed from V and 1 base from J, the gap between germline ends came to 5 bases. This CDR3 comprises 12 residues. CDR3 coding DNA: TGTGCCATCAGTCCCTCGAACACTGAAGCTTTCTTT. Amino acids: CAISPSNTEAFF.

In its sample, this clonotype was seen a few times. The gene calls are TRBV6-1 and TRBJ2-5; possibly TRBD1 for D (8 bases). The CDR3 length is 13 residues. V lost 8 bases, J lost 6 bases, and 16 bases lay in between. CDR1 is MNHNS and CDR2 is SASEGT in the germline V gene. The CDR3: CASENRGGKTQYF. Here the CDR3 DNA reads TGTGCCAGCGAGAACAGGGGGGGGAAGACCCAGTACTTC.

V gene TRBV12-3 or TRBV12-4 combines with J gene TRBJ2-1; D remains ambiguous. The V gene lost 3 bases and the J gene lost 8 bases, with 5 bases spanning the gap. The CDR3 spans 11 residues. CDR3 coding DNA: TGTGCCAGCAGTTTGTTCCATGAGCAGTTCTTC. Its translation is CASSLFHEQFF.

The chain employs TRBV19 and TRBJ2-2; D perhaps matches TRBD1 (5 bases). The germline gives CDR1 LNHDA, CDR2 SQIVND (reference sequence). The CDR3 contains 16 residues. The V end lost 11 bases, the J end lost 0 bases, and 19 bases lay between the germline ends. CDR3 region: CAASKPGFANTGELFF. In DNA form, the CDR3 reads TGTGCCGCGAGCAAGCCAGGGTTCGCGAACACCGGGGAGCTGTTTTTT.

Details on this clonotype: An end of the junction differs from the germline gene, which may be a read error. The rearrangement joins TRBV5-6 to TRBJ1-5; the D is unclear. Germline CDR1 reads SGHDT; CDR2 reads YYEEEE. The CDR3 totals 16 residues. This CDR3 reads CASSFFIDGSNQPKHF. CDR3 nucleotides: TGTGCCAGCAGCTTCTTTATCGACGGAAGCAATCAGCCCAAGCATTTT. Supplemented by reference TRBV5-6 and TRBJ1-5, the full variable domain reads DAGVTQSPTHLIKTRGQQVTLRCSPKSGHDTVSWYQQALGQGPQFIFQYYEEEERQRGNFPDRFSGHQFPNYSSELNVNALLLGDSALYLCASSFFIDGSNQPKHFGDGTRLSIL.

This clonotype occurred a few times. This rearrangement joins TRBV12-3 or TRBV12-4 to TRBJ2-5; 7 bases are a match to TRBD1. The CDR3 covers 14 residues. After removal of 3 bases from V and 5 bases from J, the junction contained 6 bases not matched to a gene. The CDR3 loop reads CASSFDRVMETQYF. For the CDR3, the DNA is TGTGCCAGCAGTTTTGACAGGGTGATGGAGACCCAGTACTTC.

Comments on this clonotype: At one boundary the junction diverges from the germline segment, which might be a read error. The CDR3 spells CAGSHYRDREKNYGYTF. DNA for the CDR3: TGTGCCGGCAGCCATTACCGGGACAGGGAAAAGAACTATGGCTACACCTTC. The chain employs TRBV11-2 and TRBJ1-2, with 9 bases identical to TRBD1. This CDR3 region has 17 residues. Germline V gene data show CDR1 as SGHAT and CDR2 as FQNNGV.

The chain links TRBV12-3 or TRBV12-4 to TRBJ1-1; D is undetermined. This CDR3 has 17 residues. V lost 6 bases to trimming and J lost 2 bases, with 22 bases between them. This chain's CDR3 is CASSPPNGLTDNTEAFF. CDR3 nucleotides: TGTGCCAGCAGCCCTCCCAATGGCCTAACAGATAACACTGAAGCTTTCTTT.

There are a few counts of this clonotype. V and J are TRBV2 and TRBJ2-1; 13 bases are a match to TRBD2. CDR1 and CDR2 from the germline V gene are SNHLY and FYNNEI. V was clipped by 6 bases and J by 10 bases; unmatched bases: 12. The CDR3 has 16 residues. The CDR3 sequence is CASRLRTSGGAGEQFF. DNA of the CDR3: TGTGCCAGCAGACTCCGTACTAGCGGGGGGGCCGGAGAGCAGTTCTTC.

The chain uses TRBV19 and TRBJ2-5, with 10 bases fitting TRBD1. CDR3 length: 13 amino acids. The V segment lost 7 bases and the J segment 2 bases; nucleotides outside the gene matches: 1. Germline CDR1 LNHDA, CDR2 SQIVND (reference sequence). DNA of the CDR3: TGTGCCAGTAAGGACAGGGGGCAAGAGACCCAGTACTTC. This codes for CASKDRGQETQYF.

The gene calls are TRBV19 and TRBJ2-3; 8 nucleotides align to TRBD2. This CDR3 is 17 amino acids long. Germline V gene sequence: CDR1 LNHDA, CDR2 SQIVND (reference sequence). V was pared by 3 bases and J by 4 bases, with 12 bases of the junction left unmatched. The DNA for the CDR3 is TGTGCCAGTAGTATGCGGGTTAGCGGGATAGTCGCAGATACGCAGTATTTT. Protein product: CASSMRVSGIVADTQYF.

Details on this clonotype: A junction end diverges from the germline sequence, so it may reflect a read error. The chain recombines TRBV6-4 with TRBJ2-7, with 11 bases matching TRBD2. The germline CDR1 and CDR2 sequences are MRHNA and SNTAGT. This CDR3 has 18 amino acids. CDR3 bases: TGCGCCAGCAGTGACCCCGGACTAGCGGGTTCTAAATCCTACGAGCAGTACTTC. Protein product: CASSDPGLAGSKSYEQYF.

This clonotype was observed once. This rearrangement joins TRBV7-9 to TRBJ1-5, with D possibly TRBD1 on 6 matching bases. V lost 5 bases and J 6 bases, leaving 14 bases between the germline ends. Germline CDR1 reads SEHNR; CDR2 reads FQNEAQ (reference sequence). There are 14 residues in the CDR3. CDR3 loop: CASSQQGGSQPQHF. DNA of the CDR3: TGTGCCAGCAGCCAACAGGGCGGGTCTCAGCCCCAGCATTTT. Looking up the rest from reference TRBV7-9 and TRBJ1-5 gives the full variable domain: DTGVSQNPRHKITKRGQNVTFRCDPISEHNRLYWYRQTLGQGPEFLTYFQNEAQLEKSRLLSDRFSAERPKGSFSTLEIQRTEQGDSAMYLCASSQQGGSQPQHFGDGTRLSIL.

This clonotype appeared a few times. This chain connects TRBV19 to TRBJ1-2; 11 bases line up with TRBD1. The CDR3 extends over 14 amino acids. Looked up from germline, CDR1 is LNHDA and CDR2 is SQIVND (reference sequence). Trimming cost V 7 bases and J 5 bases; bases outside gene matches: 6. DNA of the CDR3: TGTGCCAGTAAGGGGCGGGACAGGGGGTATGGCTACACCTTC. Translating it yields CASKGRDRGYGYTF.

The chain is built from TRBV6-1 and TRBJ2-1; 8 bases match TRBD1. The CDR3 extends over 14 amino acids. From germline, CDR1 is MNHNS and CDR2 SASEGT. V shed 7 bases and J 9 bases; nucleotides not matched to a gene: 11. The CDR3 loop is CASTKTGDEGEQFF. For the CDR3, the DNA is TGTGCCAGCACGAAGACAGGGGATGAGGGTGAGCAGTTCTTC.

Only a few counts were recorded for this clonotype. The chain is built from TRBV5-6 and TRBJ2-1, with 8 bases fitting TRBD2. The V gene end was trimmed by 3 bases and the J gene end by 2 bases; junction bases not matched to a gene: 1. The CDR3 covers 14 residues. The germline gives CDR1 SGHDT, CDR2 YYEEEE. The CDR3 DNA reads as TGTGCCAGCAGCTCGGGACTAGCCTACAATGAGCAGTTCTTC. This sequence encodes CASSSGLAYNEQFF. Full variable domain (missing parts from reference TRBV5-6 and TRBJ2-1): DAGVTQSPTHLIKTRGQQVTLRCSPKSGHDTVSWYQQALGQGPQFIFQYYEEEERQRGNFPDRFSGHQFPNYSSELNVNALLLGDSALYLCASSSGLAYNEQFFGPGTRLTVL.

Points on this clonotype: A much larger clone differs by one base, so this may be a read error. The genes are TRBV7-3 and TRBJ1-2; no reliable D call. The CDR3 spans 16 residues. Trimming removed 8 bases from V and 4 bases from J, with 23 bases in between. From germline, CDR1 is SGHTA and CDR2 FQGTGA. CDR3 DNA: TGTGCCAGCGGCCCCGTGGGAGGGTCTGATAGCTATGGCTACACCTTC. As protein: CASGPVGGSDSYGYTF. The full variable domain, its missing parts supplied by reference TRBV7-3 and TRBJ1-2, is GAGVSQTPSNKVTEKGKYVELRCDPISGHTALYWYRQSLGQGPEFLIYFQGTGAADDSGLPNDRFFAVRPEGSVSTLKIQRTERGDSAVYLCASGPVGGSDSYGYTFGSGTRLTVV.

The rearrangement uses TRBV25-1 and TRBJ2-3; a possible D gene is TRBD1 (6 bases). The CDR3 is 15 residues long. The ends were cut back, 4 bases at V and 2 bases at J, with 13 bases in the middle. Germline CDR1 MGHDK, CDR2 SYGVNS. The CDR3 nucleotides are TGTGCCAGCAGTGCGACAGGAGCACTCACAGATACGCAGTATTTT. Its protein product is CASSATGALTDTQYF. The full variable domain, its missing parts supplied by reference TRBV25-1 and TRBJ2-3, is EADIYQTPRYLVIGTGKKITLECSQTMGHDKMYWYQQDPGMELHLIHYSYGVNSTEKGDLSSESTVSRIRTEHFPLTLESARPSHTSQYLCASSATGALTDTQYFGPGTRLTVL.

About this clonotype itself: This may stem from a read error, because a much larger clone lies one nucleotide away. A read error is likely, as this CDR3 ends without the conserved phenylalanine or tryptophan. The chain is built from TRBV20-1 and TRBJ1-1, with 7 bases lining up with TRBD1. V lost 3 bases, J lost 6 bases, and 4 bases stayed unmatched. CDR3 length: 12 residues. Per germline, CDR1 DFQATT and CDR2 SNEGSKA (reference sequence). The CDR3 region has the DNA TGCAGTGCTAGTCGCAGGGGGGCTGAAGCTTTCTTG. Its translation: CSASRRGAEAFL.

Only a few counts were recorded for this clonotype. The chain recombines TRBV9 with TRBJ1-2, with D maybe TRBD1 (5 bases). The CDR3 is 15 residues long. Germline-derived CDR1 and CDR2 are SGDLS and YYNGEE. V gave up 3 bases and J gave up 5 bases, with 17 bases separating them. The CDR3, as DNA: TGTGCCAGCAGCGCCCCCGGACGGGGGGTTTATGGCTACACCTTC. It specifies CASSAPGRGVYGYTF.

This clonotype was counted ten times or more. The V call is TRBV2, the J call TRBJ2-2; TRBD1 is a possible D gene (6 bases). The CDR3 runs 15 residues. The germline V gene encodes CDR1 SNHLY and CDR2 FYNNEI. V was trimmed by 6 bases and J by 3 bases, leaving 14 bases between them. CDR3 protein: CASSRDNWDTGELFF. The CDR3 DNA reads as TGTGCCAGCAGCCGGGACAATTGGGACACCGGGGAGCTGTTTTTT.

This clonotype was seen ten or more times. V gene TRBV20-1 combines with J gene TRBJ1-2; no reliable D call. V was trimmed by 5 bases and J by 1 base, leaving 14 bases between them. CDR3 length: 14 residues. Germline V CDR1 and CDR2: DFQATT, SNEGSKA (reference sequence). This chain's CDR3 is CSAFDDKHNYGYTF. CDR3 nucleotides: TGCAGTGCTTTCGACGACAAACATAACTATGGCTACACCTTC.

There are many counts of this clonotype. V gene TRBV9 combines with J gene TRBJ2-7; D gene ambiguous. With 0 bases removed from V and 0 bases from J, the gap between germline ends came to 7 bases. This CDR3 region has 14 residues. Germline CDR1 SGDLS, CDR2 YYNGEE. CDR3 in DNA: TGTGCCAGCAGCGTAGGAGGATTCTCCTACGAGCAGTACTTC. Its protein product is CASSVGGFSYEQYF.

This clonotype occurred a few times. This chain joins TRBV18 and TRBJ2-1; no clear D. V was trimmed by 3 bases and J by 0 bases, leaving 6 bases between them. Germline V CDR1 and CDR2: KGHSH, LQKENI. This CDR3 region has 14 residues. The CDR3 DNA follows: TGTGCCAGCTCACCTTCGAGCTCCTACAATGAGCAGTTCTTC. Translation: CASSPSSSYNEQFF.

The sample holds many counts of this clonotype. The gene calls are TRBV24-1 and TRBJ2-6; 12 positions agree with TRBD1. There are 16 residues in the CDR3. In germline, CDR1 is KGHDR, CDR2 SFDVKD. The V and J ends lost 8 bases and 3 bases, in that order; junction bases with no gene match: 4. CDR3 sequence reads: CATMGQGAFGANVLTF. CDR3 bases: TGTGCCACCATGGGACAGGGGGCGTTTGGGGCCAACGTCCTGACTTTC.

This clonotype was seen ten or more times. The chain has TRBV29-1 and TRBJ2-5; D not resolved. Germline CDR1 and CDR2: SQVTM and ANQGSEA. This CDR3 region has 14 residues. V gave up 4 bases and J gave up 5 bases, with 17 bases separating them. The CDR3 protein is CSVGGSPAPETQYF. The CDR3 region has the DNA TGCAGCGTTGGAGGTTCCCCCGCGCCGGAGACCCAGTACTTC. Variable domain in full (rest from reference TRBV29-1 and TRBJ2-5): SAVISQKPSRDICQRGTSLTIQCQVDSQVTMMFWYRQQPGQSLTLIATANQGSEATYESGFVIDKFPISRPNLTFSTLTVSNMSPEDSSIYLCSVGGSPAPETQYFGPGTRLLVL.

This clonotype was counted once. A much larger clone lies one base from this, so it may be a read error. The chain has TRBV2 and TRBJ2-2; TRBD2 might be the D (6 bases). This CDR3 comprises 15 residues. Germline CDR1 is SNHLY and CDR2 is FYNNEI. With 11 bases removed from V and 7 bases from J, the gap between germline ends came to 23 bases. The CDR3 spells CAGTLGLLVDGELFF. The CDR3 region has the DNA TGTGCCGGCACCCTGGGACTGCTCGTTGACGGGGAGCTGTTTTTT.

This clonotype was detected only a few times. The chain couples TRBV6-5 to TRBJ1-5; D call uncertain. V dropped 6 bases and J dropped 0 bases, with 9 bases sitting between them. In germline, CDR1 is MNHEY, CDR2 SVGAGI. This CDR3 is built from 14 residues. CDR3 bases: TGTGCCAGCAGCTCCCATGGTAGCAATCAGCCCCAGCATTTT. It translates to CASSSHGSNQPQHF.

This clonotype was seen repeatedly, ten times or more. The V gene is TRBV12-3 or TRBV12-4, the J gene TRBJ2-7; no definite D call. The CDR3 covers 14 residues. The V end lost 2 bases, the J end lost 3 bases, and 11 bases lay between the germline ends. CDR3 loop: CASSLTSRDYEQYF. The DNA for the CDR3 is TGTGCCAGCAGTTTAACTTCGCGTGACTACGAGCAGTACTTC.